This T cell receptor beta chain was captured by sequencing in a study of cytomegalovirus exposure and HLA in healthy donors. Study background: HLA-typed donors were the source of about 85 million unique TCRs, which an early data release held.

This clone was detected once. Its antigen is unidentified. The PCR had 60 Vbeta and 13 Jbeta primers. Clones were read by immunoSEQ multiplex PCR, and TCRdb kept only the in-frame ones, dropping some. The table includes about 130,000 clones, around 78% detected once. The study, taken as a whole, reports: Presence/absence results assume similar sequencing depth per donor, which may not hold. DRB1 had the most TCR associations and HLA-C the fewest, a later analysis found, with rates varying by HLA locus. Immune exposure data for these donors was limited to CMV serostatus.

Germline CDR1 reads MNHNS; CDR2 reads SASEGT. CDR3 length: 14 residues. V lost 1 base, J lost 2 bases, and 2 bases stayed unmatched. The gene calls are TRBV6-1 and TRBJ2-7; 7 bases match TRBD1. The TCR sequence derives from a woman aged 40 to 55 in good health and CMV-seronegative. The source material was PBMCs. This CDR3 is CASSEGTGTYEQYF. In DNA, the CDR3 is TGTGCCAGCAGTGAAGGGACAGGTACCTACGAGCAGTACTTC.